What follows are 3 T cell receptor beta chains derived from one specimen sequenced in a study of CD8 T cells in Susac syndrome. Random hexamers were used to reverse transcribe about 0.5 to 1 ug of RNA. A single record per CDR3 protein comes from TCRdb applying MiXCR to the immunoSEQ multiplex PCR reads. The sample has about 210,000 distinct CDR3 sequences; approximately 93% are singletons. The sequenced sample consisted of CD4+ T cells from PBMCs. Receptors were obtained from a human donor in good health.

The sample holds a few counts of this clonotype. The chain recombines TRBV18 with TRBJ2-1, with D possibly TRBD1 on 5 matching bases. This CDR3 comprises 12 residues. CDR1 is KGHSH, CDR2 LQKENI, per germline. V shed 2 bases and J shed 8 bases, with 7 bases lying between them. CDR3 amino acids: CASSPRGDEQFF. The CDR3 DNA follows: TGTGCCAGCTCACCAAGGGGCGATGAGCAGTTCTTC.

V usage is TRBV29-1 and J usage is TRBJ2-5; possibly TRBD1 for D (7 bases). Trimming shortened V by 8 bases and J by 5 bases, and 21 bases separated the two germline ends. There are 14 residues in the CDR3. Germline CDR1 is SQVTM and CDR2 is ANQGSEA. Here the CDR3 reads CSIGGAGGGETQYF. CDR3 in DNA: TGCAGCATTGGCGGGGCAGGGGGAGGCGAGACCCAGTACTTC.

The chain is built from TRBV3-1 and TRBJ1-2, with TRBD1 as a possible D gene (5 bases). The CDR3 loop spans 14 amino acids. Germline V CDR1 and CDR2: LGHDT, YNNKEL (reference sequence). Trimming removed 4 bases from V and 7 bases from J, with 16 bases in between. CDR3 residues: CASSRIAGPGGYTF. As DNA, the CDR3 is TGTGCCAGCAGCCGAATCGCAGGGCCTGGTGGCTACACCTTC.